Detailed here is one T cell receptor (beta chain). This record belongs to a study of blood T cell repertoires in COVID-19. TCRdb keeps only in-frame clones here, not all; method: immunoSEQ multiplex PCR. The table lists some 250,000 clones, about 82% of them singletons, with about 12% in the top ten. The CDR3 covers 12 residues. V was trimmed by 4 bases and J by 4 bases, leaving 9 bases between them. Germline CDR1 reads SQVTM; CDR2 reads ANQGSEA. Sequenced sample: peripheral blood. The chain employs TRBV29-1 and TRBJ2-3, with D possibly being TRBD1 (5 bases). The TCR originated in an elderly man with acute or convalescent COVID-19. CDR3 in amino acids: CSVVRGADTQYF. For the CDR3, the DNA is TGCAGCGTTGTAAGGGGTGCAGATACGCAGTATTTT.